These 10 T cell receptor beta chains were all obtained from the same sample, sequenced in a study of CD8 T cells in ankylosing spondylitis (dated by TCRdb to 2017 to 2019). The method was 5' RACE. The run used an Illumina HiSeq 2500. TCRdb cleaned the public reads at Q25 with fastp, built clones with MiXCR and kept in-frame beta chains. Rows matching on CDR3 protein sequence are summarized as one entry with the most common DNA and genes. The sample profile shows 8,500 to 9,000 distinct CDR3 sequences; around 4.2% of them were found once. Of the sample, 8.5% to 12% is held by the ten largest clones. The sequencing input was blood, either unsorted or a sorted T cell fraction (not recorded which). The receptors stem from a female donor with ankylosing spondylitis or in good health (not recorded which).

By share, this clonotype counts as medium-sized. The chain is built from TRBV9 and TRBJ2-1; 12 positions agree with TRBD2. The CDR3 totals 16 residues. V was clipped by 3 bases and J by 6 bases; unmatched bases: 7. Germline CDR1 SGDLS, CDR2 YYNGEE. In DNA form, the CDR3 reads TGTGCCAGCAGCGGATCATCTAGCGGGGGGGTCAATGAGCAGTTCTTC. Protein: CASSGSSSGGVNEQFF.

This clonotype was detected many times. The chain combines TRBV9 with TRBJ1-4, with a tentative D call TRBD1 (6 bases). In germline, CDR1 is SGDLS, CDR2 YYNGEE. This CDR3 contains 15 residues. V was pared by 3 bases and J by 3 bases, with 12 bases between. The CDR3 nucleotides read TGTGCCAGCAGCGCCCACAGGGACCCTAATGAAAAACTGTTTTTT. Its protein product is CASSAHRDPNEKLFF.

This clonotype was seen a few times. The chain joins TRBV9 to TRBJ2-2; D tentatively reads TRBD1 or TRBD2 (7 bases each). CDR3 length: 17 residues. The germline gives CDR1 SGDLS, CDR2 YYNGEE. Between the trimmed V and J ends, which lost 5 bases and 2 bases, there was a span of 19 bases. CDR3 residues: CASSPPRGGINTGELFF. The CDR3 DNA follows: TGTGCCAGCAGTCCCCCCAGGGGGGGAATAAACACCGGGGAGCTGTTTTTT.

This clonotype was seen at least ten times. V and J are TRBV9 and TRBJ1-2; tentatively, D is TRBD1 (5 bases). The CDR3 consists of 12 residues. Between the trimmed V and J ends, which lost 2 bases and 6 bases, there was a span of 8 bases. Germline CDR1 is SGDLS and CDR2 is YYNGEE. CDR3 amino acids: CASSVRDDGYTF. The CDR3 region has the DNA TGTGCCAGCAGCGTCCGGGACGATGGCTACACCTTC.

This clonotype was seen repeatedly, ten times or more. The rearrangement links TRBV9 to TRBJ1-5; maybe TRBD1 (5 bases). V lost 2 bases to trimming and J lost 8 bases, with 17 bases between them. Germline CDR1 is SGDLS and CDR2 is YYNGEE. This CDR3 comprises 15 residues. The CDR3 bases are TGTGCCAGCAGCGTGGGGACCGTCTCTAGTGAGCCCCAGCATTTT. Its translation is CASSVGTVSSEPQHF.

This clonotype ranks as large. The chain joins TRBV9 to TRBJ2-1, with D uncertain. The germline CDR1 and CDR2 sequences are SGDLS and YYNGEE. The CDR3 length is 14 residues. V lost 3 bases and J lost 9, with 16 bases in between. In DNA, the CDR3 is TGTGCCAGCAGCGCCCCCTCGACGGTCCTTGAGCAGTTCTTC. This codes for CASSAPSTVLEQFF.

This clonotype is categorized as medium-sized (0.01 to 0.1%). J is TRBJ1-2 and V is TRBV9; possible D gene TRBD1, 5 bases. Germline lookup yields CDR1 SGDLS and CDR2 YYNGEE. This CDR3 is built from 14 residues. Trimming removed 3 bases from V and 3 bases from J, with 12 bases in between. The chain's CDR3 is CASSGAGTHYGYTF. CDR3 DNA sequence: TGTGCCAGCAGCGGTGCCGGGACGCACTATGGCTACACCTTC.

The sample holds many counts of this clonotype. This sequence joins TRBV9 and TRBJ2-3; D not resolved. The CDR3 is made up of 16 amino acids. Germline-derived CDR1 and CDR2 are SGDLS and YYNGEE. V lost 5 bases, J lost 0 bases, and 16 bases lay in between. The CDR3 DNA reads TGTGCCAGCAGAGCTTTGGAAACAGCTAGCACAGATACGCAGTATTTT. Protein product: CASRALETASTDTQYF.

This clonotype was recorded at least ten times. The chain uses TRBV9 and TRBJ2-2; D is perhaps TRBD1 (7 bases). Trimming stripped 1 base from V and 6 bases from J, with 16 bases between. This CDR3 region has 16 residues. The germline V gene has CDR1 SGDLS and CDR2 YYNGEE. The CDR3 here is CASSVKGRGVPGELFF. As DNA, the CDR3 is TGTGCCAGCAGCGTAAAAGGCAGGGGGGTGCCCGGGGAGCTGTTTTTT. The entire variable domain, with the rest obtained from reference TRBV9 and TRBJ2-2, is as follows: DSGVTQTPKHLITATGQRVTLRCSPRSGDLSVYWYQQSLDQGLQFLIQYYNGEERAKGNILERFSAQQFPDLHSELNLSSLELGDSALYFCASSVKGRGVPGELFFGEGSRLTVL.

This clonotype was seen ten or more times. The V call is TRBV9, the J call TRBJ2-3; 13 bases are shared with TRBD2. Germline-derived CDR1 and CDR2 are SGDLS and YYNGEE. This CDR3 spans 15 amino acids. The ends lost 1 base at V and 4 bases at J; junction bases unmatched: 0. The CDR3 nucleotides are TGTGCCAGCAGCGTAACTAGCGGGGGGGCAGATACGCAGTATTTT. Encoded protein: CASSVTSGGADTQYF.